The clone carrying this T cell receptor beta chain was recorded at least ten times. Its antigen is still unknown. The data were taken from a study of blood T cells in healthy people across ages. The study's findings and limits: A greater number of naive CD4+ cells and higher diversity distinguished long-lived donors from aged donors. Samples with more naive T cells showed higher observed beta diversity.

With a J-beta primer mix and a sample-barcoded 5' primer, a second PCR ran 7 to 11 cycles. TCRdb re-called the 5' RACE reads with MiXCR, one entry per CDR3 protein. The sample contains 800,000 to 950,000 distinct CDR3 sequences, under 35% of which appear only once. Germline V lookup: CDR1 SEHNR, CDR2 FQNEAQ (reference sequence). The CDR3 spans 16 residues. V was cut by 5 bases and J by 8 bases, with 22 bases left in between. The same data also went into a second study, on T cells of mothers and their children. That investigation notes: Whatever RNA was extracted went entirely into cDNA synthesis, at about 1.5 ug per 15 ul. Slightly, though not significantly, more overlap was seen in related than in unrelated mother-child pairs.

This chain uses TRBV7-9 with TRBJ2-1, with TRBD2 as a possible D gene (6 bases). The receptor comes from a woman in her 40s in good health. The source material was blood. The CDR3 DNA is TGTGCCAGCAGCCATACAGCTATCGGAGGGGCCGATGAGCAGTTCTTC. Its translation is CASSHTAIGGADEQFF.